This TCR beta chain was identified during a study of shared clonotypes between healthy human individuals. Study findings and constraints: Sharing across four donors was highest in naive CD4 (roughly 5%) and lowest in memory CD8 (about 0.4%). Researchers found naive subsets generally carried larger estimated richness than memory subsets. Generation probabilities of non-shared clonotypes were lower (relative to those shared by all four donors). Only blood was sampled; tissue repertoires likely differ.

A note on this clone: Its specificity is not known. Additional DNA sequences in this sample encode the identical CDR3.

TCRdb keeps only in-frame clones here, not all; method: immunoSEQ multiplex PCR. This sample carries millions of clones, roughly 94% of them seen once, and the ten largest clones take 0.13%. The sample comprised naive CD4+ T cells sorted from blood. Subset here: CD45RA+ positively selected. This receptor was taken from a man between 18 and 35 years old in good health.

CDR3 nucleotide sequence: TGTGCCAGCTCACCTACACAGGGTAATAATTCACCCCTCCACTTT. Protein: CASSPTQGNNSPLHF. This rearrangement joins TRBV18 to TRBJ1-6, with D maybe TRBD1 (6 bases). Trimming took 3 bases from V and 5 from J, leaving 11 bases between them. The CDR3 spans 15 residues. CDR1 KGHSH and CDR2 LQKENI come from the germline V gene.